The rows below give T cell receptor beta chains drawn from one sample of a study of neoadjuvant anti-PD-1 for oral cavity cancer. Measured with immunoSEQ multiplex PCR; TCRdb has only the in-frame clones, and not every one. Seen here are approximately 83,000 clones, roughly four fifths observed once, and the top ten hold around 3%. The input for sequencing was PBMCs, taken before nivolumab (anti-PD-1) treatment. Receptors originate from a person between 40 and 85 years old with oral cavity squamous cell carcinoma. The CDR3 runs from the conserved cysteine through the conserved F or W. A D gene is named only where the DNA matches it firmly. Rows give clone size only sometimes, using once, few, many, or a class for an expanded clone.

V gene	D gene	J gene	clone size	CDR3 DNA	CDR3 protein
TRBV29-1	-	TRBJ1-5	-	TGCAGCGTTGAAGGGAGGAGTCGGCAGGGCGTTTTGACCCAGCATTTT	CSVEGRSRQGVLTQHF
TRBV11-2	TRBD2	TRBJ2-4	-	TGTGCCAGCAGGACCCCGGGGGGGCGCGAAAACATTCAGTACTTC	CASRTPGGRENIQYF
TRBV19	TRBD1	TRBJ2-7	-	TGTGCCAGAAAACAGGGGCCTCCTAACGAGCAGTACTTC	CARKQGPPNEQYF
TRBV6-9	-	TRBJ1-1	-	TGTGCCAGACCTAGGAGGGGATCAATGAACACTGAAGCTTTCTTT	CARPRRGSMNTEAFF
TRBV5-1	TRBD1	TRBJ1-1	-	TGCGCCAGCAGCTCGGGACAGAAGAACACTGAAGCTTTCTTT	CASSSGQKNTEAFF
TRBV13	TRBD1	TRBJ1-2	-	TGTGCCAGCAGCTCCGGGACAGGGGTCTTCTATGGCTACACCTTC	CASSSGTGVFYGYTF
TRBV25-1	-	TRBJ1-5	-	TGTGCCAGCAGTGAAGCTCGGGGGGCAGGCAATCAGCCCCAGCATTTT	CASSEARGAGNQPQHF
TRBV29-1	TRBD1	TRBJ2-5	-	TGCAGCGTTGAAGCAGGGGGCAGAGAGACCCAGTACTTC	CSVEAGGRETQYF
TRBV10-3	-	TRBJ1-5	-	TGTGCCATCAGTGAAGGCTCGACAAGCAATCAGCCCCAGCATTTT	CAISEGSTSNQPQHF
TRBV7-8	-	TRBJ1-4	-	TGTGCCAGCAGCTTCGTAGGGGGGGAGGTTAATGAAAAACTGTTTTTT	CASSFVGGEVNEKLFF
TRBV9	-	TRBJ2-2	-	TGTGCCAGCAGCGATCCGCGGGTCGGCGGGGAGCTGTTTTTT	CASSDPRVGGELFF
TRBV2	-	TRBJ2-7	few	TGTGCCAGCAGTGAAGCGGGGAGGCCCCCGTACGAGCAGTACTTC	CASSEAGRPPYEQYF
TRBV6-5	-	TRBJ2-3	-	TGTGCCAGCAGTTACGGGGGAAGCACAGATACGCAGTATTTT	CASSYGGSTDTQYF
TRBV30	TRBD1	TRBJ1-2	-	TGTGCCTGGAGTCTCAAACAGGGGGCGATCTATGGCTACACCTTC	CAWSLKQGAIYGYTF
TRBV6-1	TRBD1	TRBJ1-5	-	TGTGCCAGCAGTGGGAAGCCGGGACAGGGGATCGGACAGCCCCAGCATTTT	CASSGKPGQGIGQPQHF
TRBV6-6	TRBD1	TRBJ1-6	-	TGTGCCAGCAGGACCCCTGACAGGGCGGGTTCACCCCTCCACTTT	CASRTPDRAGSPLHF
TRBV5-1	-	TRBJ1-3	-	TGCGCCAGCAGCTTGGGGACGACCTCTGGAAACACCATATATTTT	CASSLGTTSGNTIYF
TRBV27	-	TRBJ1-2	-	TGTGCCAGCAGTTTAAAGGGCGCAGGGGACGGTGGCTACACCTTC	CASSLKGAGDGGYTF
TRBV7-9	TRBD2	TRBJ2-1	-	TGTGCCAGCAGCGGTAGCGGGAGGGCCCTCAATGAGCAGTTCTTC	CASSGSGRALNEQFF
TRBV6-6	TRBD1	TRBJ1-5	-	TGTGCCAGCAGGATCGACAGGGCCGATCAGCCCCAGCATTTT	CASRIDRADQPQHF
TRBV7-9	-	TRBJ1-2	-	TGTGCCAGCAGCTTGAGCCAGACTAACTATGGCTACACCTTC	CASSLSQTNYGYTF
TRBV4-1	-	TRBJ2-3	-	TGCGCCAGCAGTTCGACAGTAGATACGCAGTATTTT	CASSSTVDTQYF
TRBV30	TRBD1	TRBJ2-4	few	TGTGCCTGGAGCGCGGCCGGGACAGCCGAGTACTTC	CAWSAAGTAEYF
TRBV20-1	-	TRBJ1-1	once	TGCAGTGCTGAGCCCTACACTGAAGCTTTCTTT	CSAEPYTEAFF
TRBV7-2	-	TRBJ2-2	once	TGTGCCAGCAGCTTAGCGCACCTTACCGGGGAGCTGTTTTTT	CASSLAHLTGELFF
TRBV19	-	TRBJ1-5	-	TGTGCTAGTAGAACCCGGGCAGCCCAGCCCCAGCATTTT	CASRTRAAQPQHF
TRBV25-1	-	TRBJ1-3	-	TGTGCCAGCAGCCATCAGGGCCTCTCTGGAAACACCATATATTTT	CASSHQGLSGNTIYF
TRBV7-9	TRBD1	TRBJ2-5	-	TGTGCCAGCAGCTTAGGGACAGGGCAAGAGACCCAGTACTTC	CASSLGTGQETQYF
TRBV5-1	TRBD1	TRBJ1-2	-	TGCGCCAGCAGCTCAGGACAGGCTTCGTCTAACTATGGCTACACCTTC	CASSSGQASSNYGYTF
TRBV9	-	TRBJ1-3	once	TGTGCCAGCAGCGTCCGGGACCGCCTCTCTGGAAACACCATATATTTT	CASSVRDRLSGNTIYF
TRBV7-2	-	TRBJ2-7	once	TGTGCCAGCAGCTTAGTCGTGAGCACGGTCGAGCAGTACTTC	CASSLVVSTVEQYF
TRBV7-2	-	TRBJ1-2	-	TGTGCCAGCAGCGAGAACTCAGGGTTTGGCTACACCTTC	CASSENSGFGYTF
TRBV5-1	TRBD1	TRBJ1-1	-	TGCGCCAGCAGCTTGGAAGACAGGGTTGGAGCTGAAGCTTTCTTT	CASSLEDRVGAEAFF
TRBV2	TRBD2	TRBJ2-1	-	TGTGCCAGCAGCACAACGCTGACTAGCGGGAGTAGCTATGAGCAGTTCTTC	CASSTTLTSGSSYEQFF